This T cell receptor (beta chain) originates from a study of PD-1 blockade in classical Hodgkin lymphoma. Study at large: Nivolumab was given intravenously to patients at 3 mg/kg every 2 weeks.

General study points: Whatever underlies the repertoire differences (possibly disease activity or prior therapy) remains undefined. A significant rise in TCR diversity was seen by C4D1 for CD4+ cells but not for CD8+ cells.

Clones were sequenced by immunoSEQ multiplex PCR, and TCRdb holds only the in-frame ones, with some missing. The sample records 90,000 to 140,000 clones, approximately 89% being singletons. After removal of 5 bases from V and 4 bases from J, the junction contained 9 bases not matched to a gene. The CDR3 contains 14 residues. Looked up from germline, CDR1 is SQVTM and CDR2 is ANQGSEA. Turning to this clone: Antigen: not known.

Regarding time point: cycle 4 day 1 (C4D1), after 5 to 7 weeks of nivolumab. Relapse after autologous stem cell transplantation occurred in every patient, and brentuximab vedotin exposure varied. The best responses consisted of complete response, partial response or progressive disease. The sequenced sample was peripheral blood mononuclear cells (PBMCs), obtained before the fourth cycle of nivolumab. The chain is built from TRBV29-1 and TRBJ2-7, with 9 bases aligning to TRBD1. The clonotype was recovered from a human donor with classical Hodgkin lymphoma. The CDR3 DNA reads TGCAGCGTTCAACCTCCGGGACAGGGATACGAGCAGTACTTC. This encodes CSVQPPGQGYEQYF.